The entry below gives a single T cell receptor beta chain sequence along with its context. TCR beta CDR3 region amplification was performed from RNA transcripts. The TCR CDR3 first-round RT-PCR relied on the HTBI primer set. TCRdb ran MiXCR on the multiplex PCR reads and lists one entry per CDR3 protein. This sample carries around 280,000 distinct CDR3 sequences, roughly 13% of them seen once, and the ten largest clones take around 7.9%. The record originates from a study of T cells in Graves' hyperthyroidism and ophthalmopathy. This CDR3 is 15 amino acids long. V gave up 0 bases and J gave up 0 bases, with 8 bases separating them. Germline V CDR1 and CDR2: SGHTA, FQGNSA.

The V and J genes are TRBV7-2 and TRBJ1-1; no definite D call. The source of this sequence is a woman in her 30s with Graves' hyperthyroidism that later progressed to Graves' ophthalmopathy. The sequenced sample consisted of blood. As DNA, the CDR3 is TGTGCCAGCAGCTTAGCCCCGGGAATGAACACTGAAGCTTTCTTT. This translates into CASSLAPGMNTEAFF.